This entry lists 15 T cell receptor beta chains sequenced from one sample in a study of spatial heterogeneity in lung cancer. The time point denotes: blood at routine non-recurrence follow-up after resection. TCRdb independently ran MiXCR on the 5' RACE reads; one entry per CDR3 protein. Of about 94,000 distinct CDR3 sequences in the sample, 15% to 20% are singletons; the top ten hold roughly 22%. Sequenced here: PBMCs, sampled at follow-up. The receptors were sampled from a male donor with early-stage non-small cell lung cancer.

V is TRBV5-5 and J is TRBJ1-6; D is uncertain. The CDR3 length is 18 residues. The V and J ends lost 3 bases and 7 bases respectively, with 23 bases between them. Germline V lookup: CDR1 SGHKS, CDR2 YYEKEE (reference sequence). The CDR3 is CASSWNDNPGRNNSPLHF. CDR3 DNA: TGTGCCAGCAGCTGGAATGATAATCCGGGAAGAAACAATTCACCCCTCCACTTT.

This clonotype was picked up many times. The rearrangement links TRBV6-2 or TRBV6-3 to TRBJ2-2; D unresolved. In germline, CDR1 is MNHEY, CDR2 SVGEGT. V shed 6 bases and J shed 2 bases, with 13 bases lying between them. The CDR3 contains 15 residues. The CDR3 here is CASRTPYINTGELFF. In nucleotides, the CDR3 is TGTGCCAGCAGAACACCCTACATCAACACCGGGGAGCTGTTTTTT.

The rearrangement links TRBV4-1 to TRBJ2-3, with D possibly TRBD1 on 5 matching bases. The CDR3 is 13 residues long. Germline CDR1 and CDR2: MGHRA and YSYEKL. The V end was cut by 2 bases, the J end by 5 bases, with 8 bases between. The CDR3 is CASSQPGQDTQYF. The CDR3 coding sequence is TGCGCCAGCAGCCAACCCGGACAAGATACGCAGTATTTT.

CDR3 bases: TGCAGCGCTCACCCCCTCCCGAATTCACCCCTCCACTTT. It is translated as CSAHPLPNSPLHF. This chain connects TRBV29-1 to TRBJ1-6, with D unclear. The V end was cut by 7 bases, the J end by 7 bases, with 14 bases between. The CDR3 loop spans 13 amino acids. The germline V gene encodes CDR1 SQVTM and CDR2 ANQGSEA.

This clonotype was counted ten times or more. J is TRBJ2-7 and V is TRBV29-1, with 7 bases lining up with TRBD1. This CDR3 spans 14 amino acids. V trimming: 8 bases; J trimming: 1 base; junction bases outside the gene matches: 11. The germline V gene encodes CDR1 SQVTM and CDR2 ANQGSEA. The CDR3 reads CSIEDQGDSYEQYF. The CDR3 DNA is TGCAGCATCGAAGACCAGGGGGATTCCTACGAGCAGTACTTC.

V is TRBV15 and J is TRBJ1-1; D is unresolved. Germline assignment: CDR1 LNHNV and CDR2 YYDKDF (reference sequence). The CDR3 has 17 amino acids. The V end lost 0 bases, the J end lost 8 bases, and 22 bases lay between the germline ends. The CDR3 spells CATSRDPASKRGVEAFF. The DNA for the CDR3 is TGTGCCACCAGCAGAGATCCCGCCTCTAAGCGGGGAGTGGAAGCTTTCTTT.

The genes are TRBV5-6 and TRBJ1-2; D is ambiguous. The V gene lost 3 bases and the J gene lost 10 bases, with 13 bases spanning the gap. CDR1 and CDR2 (germline): SGHDT, YYEEEE. The CDR3 runs 12 residues. CDR3 DNA: TGTGCCAGCAGCTCTAGTATCCCATCCTACACCTTC. As protein: CASSSSIPSYTF. The complete variable domain, with remaining parts taken from reference TRBV5-6 and TRBJ1-2, reads DAGVTQSPTHLIKTRGQQVTLRCSPKSGHDTVSWYQQALGQGPQFIFQYYEEEERQRGNFPDRFSGHQFPNYSSELNVNALLLGDSALYLCASSSSIPSYTFGSGTRLTVV.

This clonotype was seen only a few times. The chain links TRBV7-6 to TRBJ2-1, with a tentative D call TRBD2 (6 bases). V lost 4 bases and J lost 2, with 15 bases in between. Germline V gives CDR1 SGHVS, CDR2 FNYEAQ. The CDR3 loop spans 16 amino acids. The CDR3 region is CASSSAGGIPYNEQFF. Here the CDR3 DNA reads TGTGCCAGCAGCTCCGCAGGAGGGATCCCCTACAATGAGCAGTTCTTC.

This clonotype was seen at least ten times. This chain uses TRBV15 with TRBJ1-3; perhaps TRBD1 as D (6 bases). This CDR3 has 17 amino acids. The V end lost 1 base, the J end lost 2 bases, and 15 bases lay between the germline ends. The germline gives CDR1 LNHNV, CDR2 YYDKDF (reference sequence). DNA for the CDR3: TGTGCCACCAGCAGAGCGCTCAGGGGCCAACCTGGAAACACCATATATTTT. Amino acids: CATSRALRGQPGNTIYF.

This clonotype showed up just a few times. For the CDR3, the DNA is TGTGCCAGCAGCTCGTCTCGTGGAGCCCAAGAGACCCAGTACTTC. Its protein product is CASSSSRGAQETQYF. The rearrangement joins TRBV7-9 to TRBJ2-5, with D uncertain. V was shortened by 4 bases and J by 1 base, with 13 bases between the two germline ends. CDR3 length: 15 residues. Germline V gene sequence: CDR1 SEHNR, CDR2 FQNEAQ (reference sequence). The full variable domain, rest sourced from reference TRBV7-9 and TRBJ2-5, is DTGVSQNPRHKITKRGQNVTFRCDPISEHNRLYWYRQTLGQGPEFLTYFQNEAQLEKSRLLSDRFSAERPKGSFSTLEIQRTEQGDSAMYLCASSSSRGAQETQYFGPGTRLLVL.

This clonotype was detected only a few times. The rearrangement links TRBV19 to TRBJ1-2, with D possibly matching TRBD1 (5 bases). The CDR3 sequence is 12 residues long. Per germline, CDR1 LNHDA and CDR2 SQIVND (reference sequence). Between the trimmed V and J ends, which lost 7 bases and 7 bases, there was a span of 13 bases. The CDR3 DNA follows: TGTGCCAGTACCCCGGGGGGAACTGGCTACACCTTC. This translates into CASTPGGTGYTF.

The chain has TRBV20-1 and TRBJ2-7, with no clear D. V lost 1 base, J lost 3 bases, and 13 bases lay in between. The CDR3 runs 14 residues. Germline V gene sequence: CDR1 DFQATT, CDR2 SNEGSKA (reference sequence). In DNA, the CDR3 is TGCAGTGCTAGAGCTTTCTCCGGTAGCTACGAGCAGTACTTC. Translating gives CSARAFSGSYEQYF.

The chain couples TRBV12-3 or TRBV12-4 to TRBJ2-3, with 9 bases identical to TRBD2. The CDR3 length is 15 residues. Trimming at V came to 6 bases and at J to 0 bases, leaving 4 bases not matched to a gene. As DNA, the CDR3 is TGTGCCAGCAGCATGACTAGCGGAAGCACAGATACGCAGTATTTT. Residues: CASSMTSGSTDTQYF.

V and J are TRBV7-2 and TRBJ2-5; D remains ambiguous. Germline values: CDR1 SGHTA, CDR2 FQGNSA. V was trimmed by 4 bases and J by 5 bases, leaving 8 bases between them. The CDR3 sequence is 12 residues long. The CDR3 region has the DNA TGTGCCAGCAGCTCTTTACTGGAGACCCAGTACTTC. Translation gives CASSSLLETQYF.

V usage is TRBV7-2 and J usage is TRBJ1-2; no clear D. The CDR3 runs to 14 residues. Germline V CDR1 and CDR2: SGHTA, FQGNSA. Trimming pared 1 base from V and 8 bases from J, leaving 14 bases between. CDR3 in amino acids: CASSLGSGVGGYTF. DNA of the CDR3: TGTGCCAGCAGCTTAGGATCCGGGGTCGGAGGCTACACCTTC.